The 22 T cell receptor beta chains given below trace back to one sample, sequenced in a study of blood T cell repertoires in COVID-19. Some clones are missing from TCRdb's copy, which holds only in-frame ones; the method was immunoSEQ multiplex PCR. Of approximately 230,000 clones in the sample, over 75% were seen once. Sequenced: PBMCs or T cells enriched from blood (not recorded which). The origin of the receptors is a man aged 18 to 30 who had recovered from COVID-19.

Here the CDR3 reads CASSHRDSREQFF. The DNA for the CDR3 is TGTGCCAGCAGCCACAGGGACAGCCGGGAGCAGTTCTTC. The V call is TRBV14, the J call TRBJ2-1; TRBD1 matches 7 bases. Trimming at V came to 3 bases and at J to 10 bases, leaving 6 bases not matched to a gene. Germline CDR1 is SGHDN and CDR2 is FVKESK. This CDR3 comprises 13 residues.

The rearrangement uses TRBV24-1 and TRBJ2-3; TRBD1 is a possible D gene (6 bases). Germline V gene sequence: CDR1 KGHDR, CDR2 SFDVKD. The CDR3 runs to 13 residues. The V end was cut by 0 bases, the J end by 8 bases, with 8 bases between. Written as DNA, the CDR3 is TGTGCCACCAGTGATTTGAGGGGGAGTACGCAGTATTTT. It codes for CATSDLRGSTQYF.

The V gene is TRBV7-6, the J gene TRBJ1-4; D gene ambiguous. V lost 1 base to trimming and J lost 7 bases, with 13 bases between them. The length of the CDR3 is 15 residues. CDR1 and CDR2 from the germline V gene are SGHVS and FNYEAQ. CDR3 DNA: TGTGCCAGCAGCTTAGAGTCCTTCCGGGGTGAAAAACTGTTTTTT. This sequence encodes CASSLESFRGEKLFF.

The chain combines TRBV3-1 (or the pseudogene TRBV3-2) with TRBJ2-2; 8 bases are shared with TRBD1. CDR1 and CDR2 (germline): LGHDT, YNNKEL (reference sequence). After removal of 3 bases from V and 6 bases from J, the junction contained 3 bases not matched to a gene. CDR3 size: 14 residues. The chain's CDR3 is CASSHLTGAGELFF. CDR3 nucleotides: TGTGCCAGCAGCCATCTGACAGGGGCCGGGGAGCTGTTTTTT.

The chain links TRBV2 to TRBJ1-4; 11 bases fit TRBD1. The J segment lost 7 bases and the V segment lost 6 bases, leaving 13 bases of the junction unmatched. The CDR3 runs to 17 residues. CDR1 is SNHLY, CDR2 FYNNEI, per germline. The CDR3 bases are TGTGCCAGCAGCGCAAGACCCGGACAGGGGGCTAGTGAAAAACTGTTTTTT. Its translation is CASSARPGQGASEKLFF.

The rearrangement uses TRBV4-1 and TRBJ2-1; 12 nucleotides align to TRBD2. Germline-derived CDR1 and CDR2 are MGHRA and YSYEKL. The CDR3 has 17 residues. J was trimmed by 12 bases and V by 0 bases; bases with no gene match: 12. The CDR3 sequence is CASSQDPSSGRGGTQFF. The DNA of the CDR3 is TGCGCCAGCAGCCAAGATCCATCTAGCGGGAGGGGGGGGACGCAGTTCTTC.

The chain employs TRBV27 and TRBJ1-5, with D unresolved. This CDR3 has 15 residues. Per germline, CDR1 MNHEY and CDR2 SMNVEV (reference sequence). The V and J ends lost 3 bases and 0 bases respectively, with 9 bases between them. The CDR3 region has the DNA TGTGCCAGCAGTTTTTCCAGACTTAGCAATCAGCCCCAGCATTTT. This gives the protein CASSFSRLSNQPQHF.

The rearrangement links TRBV29-1 to TRBJ2-7; 8 nucleotides match TRBD1. Germline V gives CDR1 SQVTM, CDR2 ANQGSEA. With 7 bases clipped from V and 7 bases from J, the junction kept 6 bases outside the gene matches. CDR3 length equals 11 residues. This CDR3 reads CSARQGWEQYF. In nucleotides, the CDR3 is TGCAGCGCACGACAGGGGTGGGAGCAGTACTTC.

The rearrangement links TRBV11-2 to TRBJ2-1, with 8 positions matching TRBD2. J was trimmed by 3 bases and V by 10 bases; bases with no gene match: 8. The CDR3 totals 14 residues. Per germline, CDR1 SGHAT and CDR2 FQNNGV. The CDR3 here is CATGRGERYNEQFF. CDR3 bases: TGTGCCACCGGGCGGGGGGAACGCTACAATGAGCAGTTCTTC.

The V and J genes are TRBV7-9 and TRBJ2-5, with 8 bases lining up with TRBD2. The CDR3 loop spans 16 amino acids. Looked up from germline, CDR1 is SEHNR and CDR2 is FQNEAQ (reference sequence). V was clipped by 2 bases and J by 2 bases; unmatched bases: 7. The chain's CDR3 is CASSLSSGEGQETQYF. In nucleotides, the CDR3 is TGTGCCAGCAGCTTAAGTAGCGGGGAAGGGCAAGAGACCCAGTACTTC.

The chain joins TRBV18 to TRBJ1-2, with D possibly being TRBD1 (5 bases). Germline values: CDR1 KGHSH, CDR2 LQKENI. The CDR3 has 13 residues. Trimming pared 6 bases from V and 4 bases from J, leaving 12 bases between. The CDR3 bases are TGTGCCAGCTCCCTTGACAGTAGCTATGGCTACACCTTC. Encoded protein: CASSLDSSYGYTF.

V usage is TRBV5-4 and J usage is TRBJ2-1; TRBD1 agrees at 7 bases. Germline CDR1 and CDR2: SGHNT and YYREEE (reference sequence). Losses at the gene ends were 1 base for V and 8 bases for J; bases not matched to a gene: 6. The CDR3 extends over 14 amino acids. CDR3 DNA: TGTGCCAGCAGCTTGAGAGGGGGCGGCGATGAGCAGTTCTTC. It translates to CASSLRGGGDEQFF.

This chain joins TRBV6-5 and TRBJ1-1; D may be TRBD1 (5 bases). The length of the CDR3 is 13 residues. CDR1 is MNHEY and CDR2 is SVGAGI in the germline V gene. V lost 7 bases, J lost 3 bases, and 12 bases lay in between. The CDR3 here is CASTGGEYTEAFF. In nucleotides, the CDR3 is TGTGCCAGCACGGGGGGTGAATACACTGAAGCTTTCTTT.

The V gene is TRBV27, the J gene TRBJ2-5; 14 bases agree with TRBD2. The CDR3 contains 18 residues. The J segment lost 7 bases and the V segment lost 5 bases, leaving 15 bases of the junction unmatched. In germline, CDR1 is MNHEY, CDR2 SMNVEV (reference sequence). The CDR3 nucleotides are TGTGCCAGCAGTCCGGGGACTAGCGGGAGCCCCACATCGGGGACCCAGTACTTC. Translated, it gives CASSPGTSGSPTSGTQYF.

CDR3 sequence: CASSSWTGAEAFF. CDR3 in DNA: TGTGCCAGCAGCTCCTGGACAGGGGCTGAAGCTTTCTTT. The chain couples TRBV6-5 to TRBJ1-1, with 9 bases aligning to TRBD1. There are 13 residues in the CDR3. The junction had 5 bases not matched to a gene; V was cut back by 6 bases and J by 6 bases. Germline lookup yields CDR1 MNHEY and CDR2 SVGAGI.

The rearrangement links TRBV19 to TRBJ1-2; tentative D call: TRBD1 (6 bases). The germline gives CDR1 LNHDA, CDR2 SQIVND (reference sequence). The CDR3 extends over 14 amino acids. V was pared by 4 bases and J by 3 bases, with 12 bases between. CDR3 protein: CASSRQQGDYGYTF. The CDR3 nucleotides are TGTGCCAGTAGTAGACAACAGGGAGACTATGGCTACACCTTC. The entire variable domain, with the rest obtained from reference TRBV19 and TRBJ1-2, is as follows: DGGITQSPKYLFRKEGQNVTLSCEQNLNHDAMYWYRQDPGQGLRLIYYSQIVNDFQKGDIAEGYSVSREKKESFPLTVTSAQKNPTAFYLCASSRQQGDYGYTFGSGTRLTVV.

The gene calls are TRBV25-1 and TRBJ2-7, with a possible D match to TRBD1 (6 bases). The V end was cut by 0 bases, the J end by 6 bases, with 12 bases between. In germline, CDR1 is MGHDK, CDR2 SYGVNS. The CDR3 runs to 14 residues. This chain's CDR3 is CASSEYGTFPEQYF. CDR3 sequence (DNA): TGTGCCAGCAGTGAATACGGGACATTCCCCGAGCAGTACTTC.

This chain connects TRBV6-6 to TRBJ1-5; the D gene is possibly TRBD1 (5 bases). V shed 5 bases and J shed 7 bases, with 18 bases lying between them. Germline assignment: CDR1 MNHNY and CDR2 SVGAGI (reference sequence). CDR3 size: 15 residues. The CDR3 nucleotides read TGTGCCAGCAGTACGCAGGGTAAGGGGTACCAGCCCCAGCATTTT. Protein product: CASSTQGKGYQPQHF.

This clone occurred once. J is TRBJ2-1 and V is TRBV24-1, with 9 bases that match TRBD2. The ends lost 0 bases at V and 6 bases at J; junction bases unmatched: 2. The germline V gene has CDR1 KGHDR and CDR2 SFDVKD. This CDR3 region has 15 residues. CDR3 protein: CATSDLLAGSNEQFF. Written as DNA, the CDR3 is TGTGCCACCAGTGATTTGCTAGCGGGAAGCAATGAGCAGTTCTTC.

J is TRBJ1-1 and V is TRBV2, with 8 bases fitting TRBD1. V lost 6 bases, J lost 4 bases, and 7 bases stayed unmatched. CDR1 SNHLY and CDR2 FYNNEI come from the germline V gene. The CDR3 is made up of 14 amino acids. The CDR3, as DNA: TGTGCCAGCAGGTTGACAGGGGTTGCCACTGAAGCTTTCTTT. Protein sequence: CASRLTGVATEAFF.

This chain joins TRBV13 and TRBJ1-5, with D unclear. Trimming removed 0 bases at V and 8 bases at J, with 8 bases between. The CDR3 loop spans 13 amino acids. Germline V CDR1 and CDR2: PRHDT, FYEKMQ (reference sequence). The CDR3 nucleotides read TGTGCCAGCAGCTTAGGGCGGATAAAGCCCCAGCATTTT. Translating gives CASSLGRIKPQHF. The full variable domain, completed using reference TRBV13 and TRBJ1-5, is AAGVIQSPRHLIKEKRETATLKCYPIPRHDTVYWYQQGPGQDPQFLISFYEKMQSDKGSIPDRFSAQQFSDYHSELNMSSLELGDSALYFCASSLGRIKPQHFGDGTRLSIL.

This chain uses TRBV11-2 with TRBJ2-2, with a tentative D call TRBD2 (6 bases). V was pared by 6 bases and J by 4 bases, with 12 bases between. CDR1 is SGHAT and CDR2 is FQNNGV in the germline V gene. The CDR3 length is 14 residues. As DNA, the CDR3 is TGTGCCAGCAGTCGGGACTTCGCCACCGGGGAGCTGTTTTTT. The encoded protein is CASSRDFATGELFF.